Here is one T cell receptor (beta chain) with its context. The J segment lost 0 bases and the V segment lost 5 bases, leaving 9 bases of the junction unmatched. From germline, CDR1 is MGHDK and CDR2 SYGVNS. The CDR3 contains 18 residues. The sample belongs to a study of blood T cell repertoires in COVID-19. Study processing details: Estimation of nucleated cell counts relied on the amplification of reference gene primers. The table came from immunoSEQ multiplex PCR; TCRdb's copy has only in-frame clones and leaves some out. V and J calls and clone size follow that table, whereas D and trimming were derived from the DNA. The repertoire holds about 360,000 clones, with 85% to 90% as singletons.

The chain carries TRBV25-1 and TRBJ2-7; 14 bases are a match to TRBD2. This TCR was recovered from a human donor in a cohort sampled during active COVID-19. The sequenced material came from peripheral blood. The CDR3 region is CASSQTSGRAYPSYEQYF. Written as DNA, the CDR3 is TGTGCCAGCAGTCAGACTAGCGGGAGGGCCTATCCCTCCTACGAGCAGTACTTC.